This T cell receptor (beta chain) was retrieved from a study of T cells of healthy individuals. TCRdb itself ran the 5' RACE reads through MiXCR, one entry per CDR3 protein. The table lists approximately 50,000 distinct CDR3 sequences, roughly 14% of them singletons. Germline V gene sequence: CDR1 SGHTA, CDR2 FQGNSA. This CDR3 is 15 amino acids long. V was clipped by 5 bases and J by 9 bases, with 22 bases between them. The genes are TRBV7-2 and TRBJ1-2, with D uncertain. The sequence was collected from a human donor in good health. CDR3 in amino acids: CASSDPIGHGRSYTF. CDR3 nucleotide sequence: TGTGCCAGCAGCGATCCGATCGGCCATGGACGTAGCTACACCTTC.